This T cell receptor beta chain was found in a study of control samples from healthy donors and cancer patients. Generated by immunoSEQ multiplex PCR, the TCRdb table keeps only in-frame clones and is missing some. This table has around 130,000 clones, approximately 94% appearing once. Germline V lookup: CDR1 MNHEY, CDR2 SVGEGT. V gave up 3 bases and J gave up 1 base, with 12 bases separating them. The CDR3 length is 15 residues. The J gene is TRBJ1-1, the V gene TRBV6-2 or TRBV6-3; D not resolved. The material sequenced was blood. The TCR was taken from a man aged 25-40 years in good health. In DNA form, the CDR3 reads TGTGCCAGCAGTTATGGCGGGAGTGGGAACACTGAAGCTTTCTTT. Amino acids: CASSYGGSGNTEAFF.